A selection of T cell receptor beta chains follows, all from one sample in a study of blood T cells in healthy people across ages. Using its own MiXCR run on the 5' RACE reads, TCRdb lists one record per CDR3 protein. The sample includes approximately 900,000 distinct CDR3 sequences, 29% of them seen just once. These data were likewise used in another study, on T cells of mothers and their children.

Sequenced material: blood. These receptors came from a woman between 40 and 50 years old in good health. The CDR3 runs from the conserved cysteine through the conserved F or W. Fields, in order: D gene, J gene, clone size, V gene, CDR3 DNA, CDR3 protein. The D gene is left open where the match is weak. Clone size, where shown, is once, few, many, or a class for clones that have expanded.

d_gene: .; j_gene: TRBJ1-3; abundance: .; v_gene: TRBV7-2; CDR3nt: TGTGCCAGCAGCCTCCGAGGGGGTCCTGGAAACACCATATATTTT; CDR3aa: CASSLRGGPGNTIYF
d_gene: TRBD2; j_gene: TRBJ2-6; abundance: few; v_gene: TRBV24-1; CDR3nt: TGTGCCACCAGCTGGGGGGGCTCTGGGGCCAACGTCCTGACTTTC; CDR3aa: CATSWGGSGANVLTF
d_gene: .; j_gene: TRBJ1-5; abundance: .; v_gene: TRBV12-3/TRBV12-4; CDR3nt: TGTGCCAGCAGTTTAGAGGGTAACAATCAGCCCCAGCATTTT; CDR3aa: CASSLEGNNQPQHF
d_gene: .; j_gene: TRBJ2-2; abundance: .; v_gene: TRBV20-1; CDR3nt: TGCAGTGCTAGACCGGAGCCCGGGGAGCTGTTTTTT; CDR3aa: CSARPEPGELFF
d_gene: .; j_gene: TRBJ1-2; abundance: .; v_gene: TRBV29-1; CDR3nt: TGCAGCGTCCACACTACTGGGGGCTACACCTTC; CDR3aa: CSVHTTGGYTF
d_gene: .; j_gene: TRBJ2-7; abundance: .; v_gene: TRBV28; CDR3nt: TGTGCCAGCAGGCCGTCAACAGGCATCAGCTACGAGCAGTACTTC; CDR3aa: CASRPSTGISYEQYF
d_gene: .; j_gene: TRBJ1-4; abundance: .; v_gene: TRBV2; CDR3nt: TGTGCCAGCAGTGGGCAGGGGTACGCAACTAATGAAAAACTGTTTTTT; CDR3aa: CASSGQGYATNEKLFF
d_gene: .; j_gene: TRBJ2-5; abundance: once; v_gene: TRBV2; CDR3nt: TGTGCCAGCAGACCTACTCCCGGAGAGGCTGAGCAGTACTTC; CDR3aa: CASRPTPGEAEQYF
d_gene: .; j_gene: TRBJ1-1; abundance: many; v_gene: TRBV20-1; CDR3nt: TGCAGTGCTGGGACGATGAGCACTGAAGCTTTCTTT; CDR3aa: CSAGTMSTEAFF
d_gene: .; j_gene: TRBJ1-2; abundance: .; v_gene: TRBV24-1; CDR3nt: TGTGCCACCAGTGAGGCTGAAACTAACTATGGCTGCACCTTC; CDR3aa: CATSEAETNYGCTF
d_gene: TRBD2; j_gene: TRBJ2-7; abundance: .; v_gene: TRBV7-2; CDR3nt: TGTGCCAGCAGCGAGGGGACTAACTCCTACGAGCAGTACTTC; CDR3aa: CASSEGTNSYEQYF
d_gene: TRBD1; j_gene: TRBJ2-1; abundance: few; v_gene: TRBV20-1; CDR3nt: TGCAGTGCTAGTCTAGGGACAGGAATTTTATACAATGAGCAGTTCTTC; CDR3aa: CSASLGTGILYNEQFF
d_gene: TRBD1; j_gene: TRBJ1-1; abundance: .; v_gene: TRBV5-1; CDR3nt: TGCGCCAGCACTCCCTTGGGGGGACAGGGGGCTGAAGCTTTCTTT; CDR3aa: CASTPLGGQGAEAFF
d_gene: TRBD1; j_gene: TRBJ1-5; abundance: few; v_gene: TRBV27; CDR3nt: TGTGCCAGCAGACGGGACAGCAGCAATCAGCCCCAGCATTTT; CDR3aa: CASRRDSSNQPQHF
d_gene: .; j_gene: TRBJ2-1; abundance: .; v_gene: TRBV29-1; CDR3nt: TGCAGCGTTGAATTCTGGGGTCTGGGCGGGGACTACAATGAGCAGTTCTTC; CDR3aa: CSVEFWGLGGDYNEQFF
d_gene: .; j_gene: TRBJ2-5; abundance: many; v_gene: TRBV5-4; CDR3nt: TGTGCCAGCAGCACGGGCCTATCGGGGGACCAGTACTTC; CDR3aa: CASSTGLSGDQYF
d_gene: TRBD1; j_gene: TRBJ2-1; abundance: .; v_gene: TRBV20-1; CDR3nt: TGCAGTGCCAACGAGGGGGCAGTCTACAATGAGCAGTTCTTC; CDR3aa: CSANEGAVYNEQFF
d_gene: .; j_gene: TRBJ2-7; abundance: many; v_gene: TRBV27; CDR3nt: TGTGCCAGCTCTCGTCAGAACGGTTTTTACGAGCAGTACTTC; CDR3aa: CASSRQNGFYEQYF
d_gene: TRBD2; j_gene: TRBJ2-1; abundance: .; v_gene: TRBV6-1; CDR3nt: TGTGCCAGCAGTGCCGAGCGGGGGCCTAACTATGAGCAGTTCTTC; CDR3aa: CASSAERGPNYEQFF
d_gene: .; j_gene: TRBJ1-1; abundance: .; v_gene: TRBV7-2; CDR3nt: TGTGCCAGCAGCTCCCGGGCCCTGAACACTGAAGCTTTCTTT; CDR3aa: CASSSRALNTEAFF
d_gene: .; j_gene: TRBJ2-4; abundance: .; v_gene: TRBV25-1; CDR3nt: TGTGCCAGCAGCGCCCCCCAAGGAGGGGCCCAAAAAAACATTCAGTACTTC; CDR3aa: CASSAPQGGAQKNIQYF
d_gene: .; j_gene: TRBJ2-7; abundance: many; v_gene: TRBV7-2; CDR3nt: TGTGCCAGCAGCGCCGGGGGCGCGAGCTCCTACGAGCAGTACTTC; CDR3aa: CASSAGGASSYEQYF
d_gene: .; j_gene: TRBJ2-1; abundance: .; v_gene: TRBV20-1; CDR3nt: TGCAGTGCTAGCCACCCCCCGGGACGGGTCTACAATGAGCAGTTCTTC; CDR3aa: CSASHPPGRVYNEQFF
d_gene: .; j_gene: TRBJ2-2; abundance: .; v_gene: TRBV6-5; CDR3nt: TGTGCCAGCAGTCAAGGGCAGGCCGGGGAGCTGTTTTTT; CDR3aa: CASSQGQAGELFF
d_gene: TRBD2; j_gene: TRBJ2-5; abundance: .; v_gene: TRBV6-2/TRBV6-3; CDR3nt: TGTGCCAGCATGACGGGCGGGGGGGGAAGGACCCAGTACTTC; CDR3aa: CASMTGGGGRTQYF
d_gene: .; j_gene: TRBJ2-7; abundance: .; v_gene: TRBV18; CDR3nt: TGTGCCAGCTCACCACCTCAAGGACCGAGGGGAAACGAGCAGTACTTC; CDR3aa: CASSPPQGPRGNEQYF
d_gene: TRBD1; j_gene: TRBJ1-1; abundance: .; v_gene: TRBV5-1; CDR3nt: TGCGCCAGCAGCCCGTACAGTGGGACAGGGGGAGAAGCTTTCTTT; CDR3aa: CASSPYSGTGGEAFF
d_gene: TRBD2; j_gene: TRBJ2-7; abundance: few; v_gene: TRBV7-2; CDR3nt: TGTGCCAGCAGCTTAACAGCGGGGGGAACCTACGAGCAGTACTTC; CDR3aa: CASSLTAGGTYEQYF
d_gene: .; j_gene: TRBJ1-6; abundance: .; v_gene: TRBV18; CDR3nt: TGTGCCAGCTCACCGACCGGGACGCAAAATTCACCCCTCCACTTT; CDR3aa: CASSPTGTQNSPLHF
d_gene: .; j_gene: TRBJ1-1; abundance: once; v_gene: TRBV9; CDR3nt: TGTGCCAGCAGCGAGGGAGGGACGGGGAACACTGAAGCTTTCTTT; CDR3aa: CASSEGGTGNTEAFF
d_gene: .; j_gene: TRBJ2-2; abundance: once; v_gene: TRBV29-1; CDR3nt: TGCAGCGTTCTTCGTGGGACAACCGGGGAGCTGTTTTTT; CDR3aa: CSVLRGTTGELFF
d_gene: .; j_gene: TRBJ1-2; abundance: few; v_gene: TRBV6-1; CDR3nt: TGTGCCAGCAGTGGTTCCCTCCGGGCTAACTATGGCTGCACCTTC; CDR3aa: CASSGSLRANYGCTF
d_gene: .; j_gene: TRBJ1-2; abundance: .; v_gene: TRBV7-9; CDR3nt: TGTGCCAGCAGCTTAGAGAGAGGCAGGGGCAACTATGGCTACACCTTC; CDR3aa: CASSLERGRGNYGYTF
d_gene: .; j_gene: TRBJ1-5; abundance: .; v_gene: TRBV27; CDR3nt: TGTGCCAGCAGTTTCACCGGGGGGAATAGCAATCAGCCCCAGCATTTT; CDR3aa: CASSFTGGNSNQPQHF
d_gene: .; j_gene: TRBJ1-1; abundance: .; v_gene: TRBV4-1; CDR3nt: TGCGCCAGCAGCCAAGATCTAATCAGTGGAGGGTTCTTT; CDR3aa: CASSQDLISGGFF
d_gene: .; j_gene: TRBJ2-1; abundance: .; v_gene: TRBV7-3; CDR3nt: TGTGCCAGCAGCTTTGGAATAGCTAACTACAATGAGCAGTTCTTC; CDR3aa: CASSFGIANYNEQFF
d_gene: TRBD2; j_gene: TRBJ2-1; abundance: few; v_gene: TRBV2; CDR3nt: TGTGCCAGCAGCCTCCTTAAGAGCGGGGTCTACAATGAGCAGTTCTTC; CDR3aa: CASSLLKSGVYNEQFF
d_gene: TRBD1; j_gene: TRBJ2-1; abundance: many; v_gene: TRBV28; CDR3nt: TGTGCCAGCAGTTTACCCGAGACAGGGGGCAGCTACAATGAGCAGTTCTTC; CDR3aa: CASSLPETGGSYNEQFF
d_gene: TRBD1; j_gene: TRBJ2-5; abundance: many; v_gene: TRBV28; CDR3nt: TGTGCCAGCAGTTCCGATCTAGGGGGCGAGACCCAGTACTTC; CDR3aa: CASSSDLGGETQYF
d_gene: .; j_gene: TRBJ1-6; abundance: .; v_gene: TRBV6-2/TRBV6-3; CDR3nt: TGTGCCAGCAGTTACGTAATTTCGGTCAATTCACCCCTCCACTTT; CDR3aa: CASSYVISVNSPLHF
d_gene: .; j_gene: TRBJ2-3; abundance: few; v_gene: TRBV28; CDR3nt: TGTGCCAGCACAACAGACAAAACGACGCAGTATTTT; CDR3aa: CASTTDKTTQYF
d_gene: TRBD1; j_gene: TRBJ1-2; abundance: .; v_gene: TRBV5-1; CDR3nt: TGCGCCAGCAGCTTGGAGTGTGACAGGGGTGGCTTTGGCTACACCTTC; CDR3aa: CASSLECDRGGFGYTF
d_gene: .; j_gene: TRBJ2-3; abundance: .; v_gene: TRBV30; CDR3nt: TGTGCCCGGAGGGACAGTGGGGGATCGGATACGCAGTATTTT; CDR3aa: CARRDSGGSDTQYF
d_gene: TRBD2; j_gene: TRBJ2-2; abundance: .; v_gene: TRBV28; CDR3nt: TGTGCCAGCAGTCCCTGGTCTAGCGGGGGGGCCGGGGAGCTGTTTTTT; CDR3aa: CASSPWSSGGAGELFF
d_gene: TRBD1; j_gene: TRBJ2-7; abundance: .; v_gene: TRBV20-1; CDR3nt: TGCAGTGCTAGACTCCCAGGGACAGGGGCGTACGAGCAGTACTTC; CDR3aa: CSARLPGTGAYEQYF
d_gene: TRBD1; j_gene: TRBJ2-7; abundance: few; v_gene: TRBV28; CDR3nt: TGTGTCAGCAGAGGGGGACAGGGGGCGAGGGAGCAGTACTTC; CDR3aa: CVSRGGQGAREQYF
d_gene: .; j_gene: TRBJ2-1; abundance: .; v_gene: TRBV7-3; CDR3nt: TGTGCCAGCAGCTTGGGCGGGCCCACCTGCAATGGGCAGTTCTTC; CDR3aa: CASSLGGPTCNGQFF
d_gene: TRBD2; j_gene: TRBJ2-1; abundance: .; v_gene: TRBV3-1; CDR3nt: TGTGCCAGCAGCCAAGAAGGACTAGCGGGGGGACTCTACAATGAGCAGTTCTTC; CDR3aa: CASSQEGLAGGLYNEQFF
d_gene: TRBD1; j_gene: TRBJ2-5; abundance: .; v_gene: TRBV11-1; CDR3nt: TGTGCCAGCAGCTCAGACAGGGGGTATGAGGCCCAGTACTTC; CDR3aa: CASSSDRGYEAQYF
d_gene: .; j_gene: TRBJ2-4; abundance: many; v_gene: TRBV20-1; CDR3nt: TGCAGTGCTAGAGTGGGACAACGGGAAAACATTCAGTACTTC; CDR3aa: CSARVGQRENIQYF
d_gene: .; j_gene: TRBJ2-3; abundance: .; v_gene: TRBV7-2; CDR3nt: TGTGCCAGCAGCTCCTACGCCAACGACCTTGCGCAGTATTTT; CDR3aa: CASSSYANDLAQYF
d_gene: .; j_gene: TRBJ2-3; abundance: .; v_gene: TRBV11-2; CDR3nt: TGTGCCAGCAGCTTAAACAGGGTGATCACAGATACGCAGTATTTT; CDR3aa: CASSLNRVITDTQYF
d_gene: TRBD2; j_gene: TRBJ2-5; abundance: .; v_gene: TRBV7-2; CDR3nt: TGTGCCAGCAGCTCCTACGGACTAGCCCAAGAGACCCAGTACTTC; CDR3aa: CASSSYGLAQETQYF
d_gene: TRBD1; j_gene: TRBJ1-1; abundance: .; v_gene: TRBV27; CDR3nt: TGTGCCAGCAGTACAACGACAGGGCTGGAGGTGAACACTGAAGCTTTCTTT; CDR3aa: CASSTTTGLEVNTEAFF
d_gene: .; j_gene: TRBJ2-5; abundance: .; v_gene: TRBV24-1; CDR3nt: TGTGCCACCAGTGATGCTCAGGGTCCGAGGGCCCAGTACTTC; CDR3aa: CATSDAQGPRAQYF
d_gene: TRBD1; j_gene: TRBJ1-4; abundance: few; v_gene: TRBV7-9; CDR3nt: TGTGCCAGCAGCTTAGACAGGGGGAAGGAAAAACTGTTTTTT; CDR3aa: CASSLDRGKEKLFF
d_gene: .; j_gene: TRBJ2-7; abundance: .; v_gene: TRBV7-2; CDR3nt: TGTGCCAGCAGCTCGACCTACATGAGCGAGCAGTACTTC; CDR3aa: CASSSTYMSEQYF
d_gene: .; j_gene: TRBJ2-5; abundance: many; v_gene: TRBV7-7; CDR3nt: TGTGCTAGCAGCTTCCGGGAACAAGAGACCCAGTACTTC; CDR3aa: CASSFREQETQYF
d_gene: TRBD1; j_gene: TRBJ1-2; abundance: few; v_gene: TRBV7-9; CDR3nt: TGTGCCAGCAGCTTGCCCCAACAGGGGGCGTCTTATGGCTACACCTTC; CDR3aa: CASSLPQQGASYGYTF
d_gene: .; j_gene: TRBJ2-3; abundance: few; v_gene: TRBV7-9; CDR3nt: TGTGCCAGCAGTTCAAATCGCGGAAGTGGAACAGATACGCAGTATTTT; CDR3aa: CASSSNRGSGTDTQYF